Included here is one T cell receptor (beta chain) sequence, with context. Its antigen is not known. This entry is derived from a study of T cell responses to AZD1222 COVID-19 vaccine. Whole-study results and caveats: Vaccine-related CD4 TCRs covered spike, predominating at 160-218 and 743-854.

Assay used: immunoSEQ multiplex PCR; TCRdb lists only in-frame clones, some missing. This sample has around 120,000 clones, with roughly 85% found just once. V was cut by 2 bases and J by 3 bases, with 8 bases left in between. The germline gives CDR1 MNHEY, CDR2 SVGEGT. There are 14 residues in the CDR3. This TCR derives from an adult in good health. Material: peripheral blood, obtained on day 0 of MenACWY control vaccination. This rearrangement joins TRBV6-2 or TRBV6-3 to TRBJ1-5; no definite D call. The DNA of the CDR3 is TGTGCCAGCAGTTACAGCAGCTACAATCAGCCCCAGCATTTT. Its protein is CASSYSSYNQPQHF.